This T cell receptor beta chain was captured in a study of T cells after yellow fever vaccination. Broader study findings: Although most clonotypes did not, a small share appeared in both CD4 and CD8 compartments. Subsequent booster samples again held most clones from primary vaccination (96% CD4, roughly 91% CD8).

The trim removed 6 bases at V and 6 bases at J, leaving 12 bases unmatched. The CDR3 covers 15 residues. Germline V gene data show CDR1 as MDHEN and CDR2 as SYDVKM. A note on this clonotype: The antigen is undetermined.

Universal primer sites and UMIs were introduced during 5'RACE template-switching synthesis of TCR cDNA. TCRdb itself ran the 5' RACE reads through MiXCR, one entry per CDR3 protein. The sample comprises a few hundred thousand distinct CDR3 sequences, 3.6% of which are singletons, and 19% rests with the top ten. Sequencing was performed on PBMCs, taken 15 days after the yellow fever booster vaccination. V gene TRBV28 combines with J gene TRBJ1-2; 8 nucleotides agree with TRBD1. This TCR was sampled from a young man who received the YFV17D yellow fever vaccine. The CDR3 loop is CASSPGGQVVNGYTF. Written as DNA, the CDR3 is TGTGCCAGCAGCCCGGGGGGACAGGTAGTCAATGGCTACACCTTC.